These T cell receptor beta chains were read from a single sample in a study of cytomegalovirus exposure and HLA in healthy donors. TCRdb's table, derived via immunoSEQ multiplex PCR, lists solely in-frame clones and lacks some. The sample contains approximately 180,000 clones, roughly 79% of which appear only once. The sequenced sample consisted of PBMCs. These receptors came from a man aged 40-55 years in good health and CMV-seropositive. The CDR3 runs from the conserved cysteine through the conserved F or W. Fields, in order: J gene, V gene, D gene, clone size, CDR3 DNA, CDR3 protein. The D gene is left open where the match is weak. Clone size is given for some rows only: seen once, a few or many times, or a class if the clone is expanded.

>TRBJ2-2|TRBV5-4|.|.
TGTGCCAGCTCTGAGATCACCGGGGAGCTGTTTTTT
CASSEITGELFF
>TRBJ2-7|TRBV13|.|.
TGTGCCAGCAGACCCCTCAGCGGTACCTACGAGCAGTACTTC
CASRPLSGTYEQYF
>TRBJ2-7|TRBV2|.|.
TGTGCCAGCAGTGTTTCTAGGCAGGGGTACCACGAGCAGTACTTC
CASSVSRQGYHEQYF
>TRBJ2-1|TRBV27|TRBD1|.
TGTGCCAGCAGAACCCGGGACAGGGGCTACAATGAGCAGTTCTTC
CASRTRDRGYNEQFF
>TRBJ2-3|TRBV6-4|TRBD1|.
TGTGCCAGCAGTGAGCAGGGGGTCGCAGATACGCAGTATTTT
CASSEQGVADTQYF
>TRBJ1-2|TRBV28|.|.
TGTGCCAGCACTATGGGCAGTTATGGCTACACCTTC
CASTMGSYGYTF
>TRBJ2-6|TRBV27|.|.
TGTGCCAGCAGTCCTTCCGGGGGTGGAGGGGCCAACGGCCTGACTTTC
CASSPSGGGGANGLTF
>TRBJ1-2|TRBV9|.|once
TGTGCCAGCAGCGTAGTAAGCGGGGGCCTTGGAGGCTACACCTTC
CASSVVSGGLGGYTF
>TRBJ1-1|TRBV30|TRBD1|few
TGTGCCTGCCGGACAGGGGGGAACACTGAAGCTTTCTTT
CACRTGGNTEAFF
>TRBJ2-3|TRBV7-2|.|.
TGTGCCAGCAGCTTAGTCCTCACAGATACGCAGTATTTT
CASSLVLTDTQYF